The following is a T cell receptor beta chain sequence with its context. What this receptor recognizes is not known. It has no much larger one-base neighbor in the sample; base qualities were not kept. Trimming at the junction amounts to 6 bases on V and 5 bases on J, and the germline ends lie 14 bases apart. As encoded in the germline V gene, CDR1 is MNHEY while CDR2 is SVGAGI. The CDR3 numbers 13 residues from cysteine through phenylalanine. Left in the record is the CDR3 DNA by itself, 39 bases read in frame from the first base. The immunoSEQ Assay, a bias-controlled multiplex PCR, was used to amplify TCRbeta CDR3 regions from genomic DNA. In the source study's methods: Nucleated cell counts per sample were estimated from amplification of reference gene primers within the assay. To quantify the absolute abundance of each unique TCRbeta CDR3 rearrangement, sequence reads were collapsed and filtered. For each sample, productive Simpson clonality was calculated as the square root of Simpson's diversity index over productive rearrangements. TCRdb mirrors the immuneACCESS table, restricted to in-frame sequences. Some clones are absent from its copies; in checked studies, under half trace to an unresolved V gene, and the reason for the others is unknown. V, J and clone size are taken as reported in that table, and D and trimming were inferred from the DNA itself. For this sample there are roughly 100,000 clones; approximately 84% appear just once. The ten largest clonotypes hold 5% to 8% of the sample.

This sample was taken from a study of blood T cell repertoires in COVID-19 (dated by TCRdb to about 2020). General notes on the study: The collaborator samples originated in the United States, Italy and Spain and spanned the acute and convalescent phases of COVID-19. The samples were drawn from the first 160 participants of the ongoing ImmuneRACE study and from over a thousand subjects provided by 6 global collaborators. Where available, HLA class I and class II types were obtained from metadata supplied by the sample provider rather than from assay-based typing. The repertoires were made available in a free public database intended to serve as a resource for research on the immune response to SARS-CoV-2. Deeply sampled blood TCRbeta repertoires from subjects exposed to, actively infected with, or recovered from COVID-19 were included in the dataset. The material from the prospective study consisted of cDNA or gDNA derived from T cells, B-cell-depleted T cells, or PBMCs. The sample metadata nearly always contained a de-identified subject ID, COVID-19 status, age in years and sex.

Whole blood was collected in K2EDTA tubes by collaborating institutions according to the institutions' own protocols. For TCRbeta analysis, collaborator samples were shipped as frozen whole blood, as isolated PBMCs, or as DNA extracted from either sample type. Study-wide conclusions, independent of this receptor: The amount of clinical and demographic metadata varied by source and participant and was provided uncurated.

This receptor was identified in a human donor in a cohort sampled during active COVID-19. The chain joins TRBV6-5 to TRBJ2-7; the D gene is perhaps TRBD2, from 7 matching bases. The material sequenced was peripheral blood. For the CDR3, the sequence is CASRGGGPNEQYF. Read as DNA, the sequence is TGTGCCAGCAGAGGGGGAGGGCCTAACGAGCAGTACTTC.